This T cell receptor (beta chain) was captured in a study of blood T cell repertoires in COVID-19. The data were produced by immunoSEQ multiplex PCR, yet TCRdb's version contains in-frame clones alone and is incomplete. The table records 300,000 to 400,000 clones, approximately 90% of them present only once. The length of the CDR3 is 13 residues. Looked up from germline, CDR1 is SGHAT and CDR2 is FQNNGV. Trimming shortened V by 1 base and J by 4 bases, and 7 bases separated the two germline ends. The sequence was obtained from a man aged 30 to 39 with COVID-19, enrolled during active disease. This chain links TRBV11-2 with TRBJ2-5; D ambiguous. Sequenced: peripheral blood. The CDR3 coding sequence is TGTGCCAGCAGCTTAGGAGTTACAGAGACCCAGTACTTC. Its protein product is CASSLGVTETQYF.